This TCR beta chain was observed in a study of T cells and copy number aberrations in small-cell lung cancer. Study results and limitations: All specimens were formalin-fixed paraffin-embedded tissue, which is known to introduce sequencing artifacts. The study's sample size was small, so findings need validation.

Data came from immunoSEQ multiplex PCR; TCRdb stores just in-frame clones and leaves some out. The profile shows roughly 6,300 clones, 65% to 85% of them singletons. This clone has more than one count but fewer than ten. Its cognate antigen is unknown. This CDR3 has 12 residues. CDR1 is MNHEY, CDR2 SVGAGI, per germline. V gave up 10 bases and J gave up 6 bases; unmatched junction bases: 4. All donors had upfront surgery without preoperative chemotherapy, radiotherapy or any immunotherapy. The receptor's source is a woman aged 70 to 79 with small cell lung cancer. Some clones in this sample may be carry-over from other donors' samples. V and J are TRBV6-5 and TRBJ2-2; 8 nucleotides agree with TRBD2. The sequencing input was normal tissue next to the tumor. The CDR3 region has the DNA TGTGCCACCTCGCGGGGGGCCGGGGAGCTGTTTTTT. It translates to CATSRGAGELFF.